This T cell receptor beta chain came from a study of shared clonotypes between healthy human individuals. Study-level results: The authors sampled blood alone, and tissue repertoires likely differ.

The sequenced material, unsorted PBMC DNA, was run on ten immunoSEQ deep assay plates. The table came from immunoSEQ multiplex PCR; TCRdb's copy has only in-frame clones and leaves some out. The sample has about 470,000 clones, around 75% seen once. CDR1 and CDR2 from the germline V gene are MNHNY and SVGAGI (reference sequence). This CDR3 is 15 amino acids long. The germline V and J ends were trimmed by 7 bases and 1 base, with 16 bases remaining between them. With respect to this clone: What it recognizes is unknown.

The rearrangement uses TRBV6-6 and TRBJ2-5; D possibly corresponds to TRBD2 (6 bases). The receptor was isolated from a woman aged 40 to 55 in good health. Some clones in this sample may be carry-over from other donors' samples. Sequencing input: PBMCs. DNA for the CDR3: TGTGCCAGCACCCCTCACCTGGGGGGCCAAGAGACCCAGTACTTC. Translation gives CASTPHLGGQETQYF.